The 25 T cell receptor beta chains below come from one sample, sequenced in a study of shared clonotypes between healthy human individuals. Libraries were prepared by immunoSEQ multiplex PCR; TCRdb keeps only in-frame clonotypes and omits some of them. The table has 1,100,000 or so clones, around 78% seen once; the top ten hold around 0.47%. Sequenced material: memory CD4+ T cells from PBMCs. Indicated subset: CD45RA-negative fraction. All receptors come from a man aged 18 to 35 in good health. Some clones in this sample may be carry-over from other donors' samples.

V gene TRBV5-6 combines with J gene TRBJ2-7; 7 bases align to TRBD2. Looked up from germline, CDR1 is SGHDT and CDR2 is YYEEEE. V was clipped by 0 bases and J by 4 bases; unmatched bases: 7. The CDR3 runs 15 residues. In DNA, the CDR3 is TGTGCCAGCAGCTTGGGAGCGGGAAGGTTGTACGAGCAGTACTTC. This encodes CASSLGAGRLYEQYF. The full variable domain, rest sourced from reference TRBV5-6 and TRBJ2-7, is DAGVTQSPTHLIKTRGQQVTLRCSPKSGHDTVSWYQQALGQGPQFIFQYYEEEERQRGNFPDRFSGHQFPNYSSELNVNALLLGDSALYLCASSLGAGRLYEQYFGPGTRLTVT.

The chain links TRBV2 to TRBJ2-2, with TRBD1 matching over 9 bases. The length of the CDR3 is 17 residues. The junction had 9 bases not matched to a gene; V was cut back by 5 bases and J by 2 bases. Germline CDR1 is SNHLY and CDR2 is FYNNEI. CDR3 region: CASSIGTGTLNTGELFF. The CDR3 nucleotides are TGTGCCAGCAGTATTGGGACAGGGACCTTAAACACCGGGGAGCTGTTTTTT.

This chain joins TRBV6-5 and TRBJ2-4; weak D call: TRBD1 (7 bases). Trimming took 3 bases from V and 8 from J, leaving 11 bases between them. The CDR3 loop spans 13 amino acids. Germline V gene lookup returns CDR1 MNHEY and CDR2 SVGAGI. The CDR3 DNA reads as TGTGCCAGCAGTTATCAGGGGGGAGACATTCAGTACTTC. Residues: CASSYQGGDIQYF.

The V call is TRBV28, the J call TRBJ2-3; D not certain. CDR1 and CDR2 (germline): MDHEN, SYDVKM. V was cut by 6 bases and J by 7 bases, with 8 bases left in between. This CDR3 has 11 residues. CDR3 DNA: TGTGCCAGCAGCACCACTTATACGCAGTATTTT. Translated, it gives CASSTTYTQYF. The full variable domain, rest sourced from reference TRBV28 and TRBJ2-3, is DVKVTQSSRYLVKRTGEKVFLECVQDMDHENMFWYRQDPGLGLRLIYFSYDVKMKEKGDIPEGYSVSREKKERFSLILESASTNQTSMYLCASSTTYTQYFGPGTRLTVL.

The genes are TRBV4-1 and TRBJ2-5; perhaps TRBD1 as D (5 bases). Germline lookup yields CDR1 MGHRA and CDR2 YSYEKL. Deletions cut 4 bases from V and 5 bases from J, with 11 bases between. The CDR3 is 13 amino acids. In DNA, the CDR3 is TGCGCCAGCAGCCCTGGACAAACGGAGACCCAGTACTTC. This translates into CASSPGQTETQYF.

The V and J genes are TRBV10-3 and TRBJ2-2; the match to TRBD1 covers 8 bases. J was trimmed by 7 bases and V by 0 bases; bases with no gene match: 4. Germline loops: CDR1 ENHRY, CDR2 SYGVKD. The CDR3 is 15 residues long. CDR3: CAISESTGAVGELFF. The DNA of the CDR3 is TGTGCCATCAGTGAGTCGACAGGGGCTGTCGGGGAGCTGTTTTTT.

This chain links TRBV7-2 with TRBJ2-1; D gene uncertain. Per germline, CDR1 SGHTA and CDR2 FQGNSA. The CDR3 is 14 residues long. V was trimmed by 2 bases and J by 7 bases, leaving 12 bases between them. Here the CDR3 reads CASSLNAGRNEQFF. The DNA for the CDR3 is TGTGCCAGCAGCTTAAATGCAGGTAGGAATGAGCAGTTCTTC.

J is TRBJ1-5 and V is TRBV21-1; TRBD1, the table's D call, was not compared with the DNA. TRBV21-1 is deemed a pseudogene. The CDR3 runs to 22 residues. The CDR3 sequence: CASSKLDRPTGVGCVRNQPQHF. CDR3 sequence (DNA): TGTGCCAGCAGCAAGCTGGATAGACCGACAGGCGTGGGGTGTGTGCGCAATCAGCCCCAGCATTTT.

This chain uses TRBV7-6 with TRBJ2-7; 7 nucleotides agree with TRBD1. The CDR3 extends over 14 amino acids. CDR1 SGHVS and CDR2 FNYEAQ come from the germline V gene. Trimming cost V 5 bases and J 2 bases; bases outside gene matches: 6. The CDR3 nucleotides read TGTGCCAGCAGCCCTCCGGGACAGACCTACGAGCAGTACTTC. Amino acid sequence: CASSPPGQTYEQYF.

This clone was seen many times. This chain joins TRBV28 and TRBJ1-2; D is possibly TRBD1 (5 bases). Trimming took off 2 bases at V and 3 bases at J, with 16 bases between the two ends. The CDR3 extends over 16 amino acids. The germline CDR1 and CDR2 sequences are MDHEN and SYDVKM. CDR3 amino acids: CASSLGTWTPYYGYTF. In DNA, the CDR3 is TGTGCCAGCAGTTTAGGGACGTGGACCCCCTACTATGGCTACACCTTC.

This chain joins TRBV18 and TRBJ1-5, with TRBD1 as a possible D gene (5 bases). CDR1 and CDR2 (germline): KGHSH, LQKENI. V was pared by 3 bases and J by 6 bases, with 12 bases between. This CDR3 comprises 14 residues. CDR3 sequence reads: CASSPQPQGQPQHF. Here the CDR3 DNA reads TGTGCCAGCTCACCCCAACCCCAGGGTCAGCCCCAGCATTTT.

This clone was counted once. V gene TRBV18 combines with J gene TRBJ2-1, with TRBD2 matching 13 bases. The CDR3 spans 16 residues. V trimming: 6 bases; J trimming: 7 bases; junction bases outside the gene matches: 9. From germline, CDR1 is KGHSH and CDR2 LQKENI. The chain's CDR3 is CASSPGLAGLGNEQFF. In DNA, the CDR3 is TGTGCCAGCTCCCCGGGACTAGCGGGACTCGGAAATGAGCAGTTCTTC.

The V call is TRBV30, the J call TRBJ2-1, with D hard to call. This CDR3 comprises 12 residues. The V gene lost 0 bases and the J gene lost 9 bases, with 9 bases spanning the gap. Germline-derived CDR1 and CDR2 are GTSNPN and SVGIG (reference sequence). The CDR3 coding sequence is TGTGCCTGGAGTGTACATTTGAGTGAGCAGTTCTTC. Protein product: CAWSVHLSEQFF.

The chain couples TRBV11-2 to TRBJ1-1; D is perhaps TRBD1 (6 bases). V shed 5 bases and J shed 3 bases, with 16 bases lying between them. Looked up from germline, CDR1 is SGHAT and CDR2 is FQNNGV. The CDR3 consists of 15 residues. CDR3 sequence (DNA): TGTGCCAGCAGCGGCGGGCGGGGGCCGGACACTGAAGCTTTCTTT. Translating gives CASSGGRGPDTEAFF. The variable domain in full, with the rest retrieved from reference TRBV11-2 and TRBJ1-1, is EAGVAQSPRYKIIEKRQSVAFWCNPISGHATLYWYQQILGQGPKLLIQFQNNGVVDDSQLPKDRFSAERLKGVDSTLKIQPAKLEDSAVYLCASSGGRGPDTEAFFGQGTRLTVV.

The rearrangement joins TRBV18 to TRBJ2-7; D may be TRBD1 (6 bases). The CDR3 sequence is 14 residues long. The germline V gene has CDR1 KGHSH and CDR2 LQKENI. Trimming took off 3 bases at V and 5 bases at J, with 14 bases between the two ends. The CDR3 is CASSPPGTRNEQYF. The CDR3 nucleotides read TGTGCCAGCTCACCCCCTGGGACAAGGAACGAGCAGTACTTC.

The chain employs TRBV7-9 and TRBJ2-1; D possibly uses TRBD1 or TRBD2 (6 bases each). This CDR3 spans 11 amino acids. Germline assignment: CDR1 SEHNR and CDR2 FQNEAQ (reference sequence). With 5 bases removed from V and 13 bases from J, the gap between germline ends came to 12 bases. The CDR3: CASSLTGAQFF. The CDR3 DNA sequence: TGTGCCAGCAGCCTAACGGGGGCCCAGTTCTTC.

The chain joins TRBV30 to TRBJ2-3, with TRBD1 matching over 10 bases. J gave up 3 bases and V 3 bases, and 6 bases lay outside the gene matches. The CDR3 sequence is 15 residues long. Looked up from germline, CDR1 is GTSNPN and CDR2 is SVGIG (reference sequence). CDR3 region: CAWSSGQGKTDTQYF. CDR3 bases: TGTGCCTGGAGCTCGGGACAGGGGAAGACAGATACGCAGTATTTT.

The chain links TRBV7-3 to TRBJ1-1, with D maybe TRBD1 (5 bases). The CDR3 has 16 residues. V lost 5 bases to trimming and J lost 0 bases, with 16 bases between them. Germline values: CDR1 SGHTA, CDR2 FQGTGA. The CDR3 DNA is TGTGCCAGCAGCCTGACCGGGGCAGCGATGAACACTGAAGCTTTCTTT. As protein: CASSLTGAAMNTEAFF. Full variable domain (missing parts from reference TRBV7-3 and TRBJ1-1): GAGVSQTPSNKVTEKGKYVELRCDPISGHTALYWYRQSLGQGPEFLIYFQGTGAADDSGLPNDRFFAVRPEGSVSTLKIQRTERGDSAVYLCASSLTGAAMNTEAFFGQGTRLTVV.

The chain uses TRBV28 and TRBJ2-7; 10 bases agree with TRBD1. This CDR3 has 14 residues. From germline, CDR1 is MDHEN and CDR2 SYDVKM. The J segment lost 5 bases and the V segment lost 5 bases, leaving 6 bases of the junction unmatched. The CDR3, as DNA: TGTGCCAGCAGTCCGGGACAGGGGCCCCACGAGCAGTACTTC. Protein sequence: CASSPGQGPHEQYF. Complete variable domain (other parts from reference TRBV28 and TRBJ2-7): DVKVTQSSRYLVKRTGEKVFLECVQDMDHENMFWYRQDPGLGLRLIYFSYDVKMKEKGDIPEGYSVSREKKERFSLILESASTNQTSMYLCASSPGQGPHEQYFGPGTRLTVT.

The chain couples TRBV18 to TRBJ2-2; D remains unclear. Germline CDR1 is KGHSH and CDR2 is LQKENI. The CDR3 loop spans 16 amino acids. V lost 3 bases and J lost 4, with 15 bases in between. DNA of the CDR3: TGTGCCAGCTCACCCGACGCGCAGCGATCCACCGGGGAGCTGTTTTTT. As protein: CASSPDAQRSTGELFF.

V is TRBV9 and J is TRBJ2-3; D not resolved. CDR3 size: 14 residues. Germline values: CDR1 SGDLS, CDR2 YYNGEE. V was trimmed by 3 bases and J by 2 bases, leaving 10 bases between them. The CDR3 spells CASSASSLTDTQYF. The CDR3 DNA reads as TGTGCCAGCAGCGCTTCTTCCCTCACAGATACGCAGTATTTT.

Only a few counts were recorded for this clone. The V and J genes are TRBV6-1 and TRBJ2-2, with a tentative D call TRBD2 (6 bases). V shed 1 base and J shed 4 bases, with 13 bases lying between them. Germline CDR1 MNHNS, CDR2 SASEGT. CDR3 length: 16 amino acids. The CDR3: CASSEVAVSPTGELFF. The DNA for the CDR3 is TGTGCCAGCAGTGAAGTAGCGGTATCGCCCACCGGGGAGCTGTTTTTT.

The chain employs TRBV19 and TRBJ2-1, with 7 bases identical to TRBD2. The CDR3 is made up of 17 amino acids. V shed 4 bases and J 1 base; nucleotides not matched to a gene: 10. The germline V gene has CDR1 LNHDA and CDR2 SQIVND (reference sequence). The CDR3 nucleotides are TGTGCCAGTAGTACCTCCGGGAGGCCCTATTCCTACAATGAGCAGTTCTTC. This translates into CASSTSGRPYSYNEQFF.

Ten or more counts support this clone. The rearrangement uses TRBV27 and TRBJ1-5; 9 bases are shared with TRBD1. From germline, CDR1 is MNHEY and CDR2 SMNVEV (reference sequence). V shed 4 bases and J 4 bases; nucleotides not matched to a gene: 11. CDR3 size: 17 residues. The CDR3 DNA reads TGTGCCAGCAGTTCATTTTACAGGGGGCGTCGGAATCAGCCCCAGCATTTT. It is translated as CASSSFYRGRRNQPQHF.

The V call is TRBV11-2, the J call TRBJ2-7; 8 nucleotides match TRBD1. Looked up from germline, CDR1 is SGHAT and CDR2 is FQNNGV. The CDR3 has 18 amino acids. V was clipped by 1 base and J by 1 base; unmatched bases: 12. The CDR3 DNA is TGTGCCAGCAGCTTAGCCTATCGGACAGGGCCGGAGTCCTACGAGCAGTACTTC. Translated, it gives CASSLAYRTGPESYEQYF.